The 17 T cell receptor beta chains in this list originate from one sample, sequenced in a study of blood T cell repertoires in COVID-19. Sequencing was performed with immunoSEQ multiplex PCR; in TCRdb, only in-frame clones are kept and a portion is missing. The data contain about 180,000 clones, 70% to 80% of them singletons. Source material: PBMCs or T cells enriched from blood (not recorded which). The receptors were sampled from a man aged 60-69 years who had been exposed to COVID-19.

V gene TRBV27 combines with J gene TRBJ2-1; D perhaps matches TRBD2 (5 bases). Germline-derived CDR1 and CDR2 are MNHEY and SMNVEV (reference sequence). With 1 base removed from V and 7 bases from J, the gap between germline ends came to 8 bases. There are 13 residues in the CDR3. The CDR3 is CASSLLGGNEQFF. The CDR3 bases are TGTGCCAGCAGTTTATTAGGCGGGAATGAGCAGTTCTTC.

The chain combines TRBV4-2 with TRBJ2-5; TRBD1 matches at 8 bases. This CDR3 contains 16 residues. Trimming cost V 0 bases and J 5 bases; bases outside gene matches: 8. Germline values: CDR1 LGHNA, CDR2 YNFKEQ. This CDR3 is CASSQDQDRVVETQYF. DNA of the CDR3: TGTGCCAGCAGCCAAGATCAGGACAGGGTGGTTGAGACCCAGTACTTC.

The V and J genes are TRBV14 and TRBJ1-5, with D maybe TRBD1 (6 bases). CDR1 is SGHDN, CDR2 FVKESK, per germline. V was shortened by 3 bases and J by 9 bases, with 21 bases between the two germline ends. CDR3 length equals 16 residues. The CDR3 reads CASSQNQGRFQGPQHF. The DNA for the CDR3 is TGTGCCAGCAGCCAGAACCAGGGGCGGTTCCAGGGGCCCCAGCATTTT.

This clone turned up a few times. The CDR3 nucleotides read TGTGCCAGCAGCTTGGACATCAACGAGCAGTACTTC. Protein sequence: CASSLDINEQYF. V usage is TRBV5-5 and J usage is TRBJ2-7; no definite D call. The CDR3 loop spans 12 amino acids. V lost 0 bases and J 5 bases, leaving 6 bases between the germline ends. Germline CDR1 SGHKS, CDR2 YYEKEE (reference sequence).

The J gene is TRBJ2-3, the V gene TRBV3-1 (or the pseudogene TRBV3-2); D is unresolved. CDR3 length: 14 residues. Trimming cost V 2 bases and J 0 bases, with 6 bases left between them. Germline CDR1 LGHDT, CDR2 YNNKEL (reference sequence). DNA for the CDR3: TGTGCCAGCAGCCAACAGCGTAGCACAGATACGCAGTATTTT. Translating gives CASSQQRSTDTQYF.

This clone was observed once. V gene TRBV9 combines with J gene TRBJ2-7; 12 bases line up with TRBD1. Germline CDR1 and CDR2: SGDLS and YYNGEE. This CDR3 region has 15 residues. Trimming took 0 bases from V and 7 from J; bases not matched to a gene: 5. The CDR3 is CASSVEGQGAREQYF. For the CDR3, the DNA is TGTGCCAGCAGCGTAGAGGGACAGGGGGCGAGGGAGCAGTACTTC.

The genes are TRBV5-5 and TRBJ1-6; D is possibly TRBD1 (5 bases). The CDR3 has 16 amino acids. Germline V gene data show CDR1 as SGHKS and CDR2 as YYEKEE (reference sequence). The V end was cut by 3 bases, the J end by 7 bases, with 17 bases between. This chain's CDR3 is CASSSHPWGENSPLHF. DNA of the CDR3: TGTGCCAGCAGCTCCCACCCCTGGGGGGAGAATTCACCCCTCCACTTT.

The chain links TRBV11-2 to TRBJ2-7; D not certain. Germline V gene sequence: CDR1 SGHAT, CDR2 FQNNGV. The CDR3 loop spans 11 amino acids. With 1 base removed from V and 4 bases from J, the gap between germline ends came to 2 bases. The CDR3 nucleotides are TGTGCCAGCAGCTTAGCTTACGAGCAGTACTTC. Amino acid sequence: CASSLAYEQYF.

The chain recombines TRBV18 with TRBJ1-4; perhaps TRBD1 as D (6 bases). The germline V and J ends were trimmed by 0 bases and 8 bases, with 13 bases remaining between them. Germline CDR1 reads KGHSH; CDR2 reads LQKENI. The CDR3 length is 15 residues. The CDR3 region is CASSPPLQGGEKLFF. The CDR3 coding sequence is TGTGCCAGCTCACCACCCTTACAGGGAGGGGAAAAACTGTTTTTT.

This clone was seen only once. The chain is built from TRBV5-1 and TRBJ2-1; 12 bases are a match to TRBD2. CDR3 size: 18 residues. Germline lookup yields CDR1 SGHRS and CDR2 YFSETQ. Trimming cost V 1 base and J 7 bases; bases outside gene matches: 12. The DNA of the CDR3 is TGCGCCAGCAGCTTGTTGTCTAGCGGGAGGGCCCTCTATAATGAGCAGTTCTTC. The encoded protein is CASSLLSSGRALYNEQFF.

The table lists this clone with a count of one. The rearrangement links TRBV2 to TRBJ2-7, with 7 bases lining up with TRBD1. Germline trimming cut 8 bases from V and 2 bases from J; bases unmatched to any gene: 6. The CDR3 spans 13 residues. Germline CDR1 SNHLY, CDR2 FYNNEI. The CDR3 is CASRNRGPYEQYF. CDR3 DNA: TGTGCCAGCCGCAACAGGGGCCCCTACGAGCAGTACTTC.

This clone was seen only once. The chain is built from TRBV11-2 and TRBJ2-2; possibly TRBD1 for D (6 bases). The CDR3 is 15 amino acids. The germline gives CDR1 SGHAT, CDR2 FQNNGV. V gave up 1 base and J gave up 4 bases, with 10 bases separating them. CDR3 in amino acids: CASSLVGHLTGELFF. CDR3 nucleotide sequence: TGTGCCAGCAGCTTAGTGGGACATCTCACCGGGGAGCTGTTTTTT.

CDR3 nucleotides: TGCGCCAGCAGCTTGACAGGGGCCACAGATACGCAGTATTTT. This gives the protein CASSLTGATDTQYF. The chain uses TRBV5-1 and TRBJ2-3, with 7 bases matching TRBD1. V lost 1 base to trimming and J lost 2 bases; unmatched junction nucleotides: 1. CDR3 length equals 14 residues. Per germline, CDR1 SGHRS and CDR2 YFSETQ. The full variable domain, with the rest looked up from reference TRBV5-1 and TRBJ2-3, is KAGVTQTPRYLIKTRGQQVTLSCSPISGHRSVSWYQQTPGQGLQFLFEYFSETQRNKGNFPGRFSGRQFSNSRSEMNVSTLELGDSALYLCASSLTGATDTQYFGPGTRLTVL.

This chain links TRBV6-5 with TRBJ2-7; 7 bases are a match to TRBD2. Looked up from germline, CDR1 is MNHEY and CDR2 is SVGAGI. Trimming removed 2 bases from V and 1 base from J; junction bases left unmatched: 8. The CDR3 extends over 16 amino acids. The CDR3 is CASSYISLARSYEQYF. The CDR3 DNA sequence: TGTGCCAGCAGTTACATCTCACTAGCGCGATCCTACGAGCAGTACTTC.

The rearrangement joins TRBV28 to TRBJ2-5, with D perhaps TRBD1 (5 bases). The CDR3 spans 15 residues. Trimming took off 4 bases at V and 5 bases at J, with 17 bases between the two ends. Germline V gene sequence: CDR1 MDHEN, CDR2 SYDVKM. CDR3 loop: CASSSPTRALETQYF. The CDR3 DNA reads TGTGCCAGCAGTTCACCAACCAGGGCCTTGGAGACCCAGTACTTC.

The J gene is TRBJ2-1, the V gene TRBV4-3; D may be TRBD2 (6 bases). With 0 bases removed from V and 3 bases from J, the gap between germline ends came to 12 bases. CDR3 length: 16 amino acids. The germline V gene encodes CDR1 LGHNA and CDR2 YSLEER. The CDR3 bases are TGCGCCAGCAGCCAAGATGCTAGCGCTCACTACAATGAGCAGTTCTTC. It encodes CASSQDASAHYNEQFF.

The count of this clone is one. This rearrangement joins TRBV29-1 to TRBJ2-7; weak D call: TRBD1 (7 bases). The CDR3 extends over 14 amino acids. Germline CDR1 SQVTM, CDR2 ANQGSEA. V was pared by 7 bases and J by 3 bases, with 19 bases between. CDR3 in DNA: TGCAGCGCGGGAAGACAGGGACTTGACTACGAGCAGTACTTC. This codes for CSAGRQGLDYEQYF.